Shown below are 29 T cell receptor beta chains from a single sample sequenced in a study of human T cells and chemical hapten exposure (dated by TCRdb to the early 2020s). The sample's time point label, decoded: pre-sensitization, week 0. Reading the label with the study, this specimen's treatment or condition is: therapeutic diphenylcyclopropenone sensitization with weekly scalp DPC. Preparation of the library involved RACE. Sequencer: NextSeq 500. The public sequencing data were trimmed at Q25 with fastp and processed into clonotypes with MiXCR by TCRdb, which kept only in-frame beta chains. When rows share a CDR3 protein, they turn into one entry using the most common DNA and genes. Present in this sample are roughly 250,000 distinct CDR3 sequences, about 9% of which were seen just once. The top ten clones comprise over 2% of the sample. Sequences were derived from whole blood, sampled in connection with sensitization to the hapten diphenylcyclopropenone (DPC). Source of these receptors: a woman between 40 and 55 years old with alopecia areata. Some clones in this sample may be carry-over from other donors' samples.

There are many counts of this clonotype. The CDR3 loop is CASRRQFMNTEAFF. The CDR3 bases are TGTGCCAGCAGAAGACAGTTCATGAACACTGAAGCTTTCTTT. This rearrangement joins TRBV6-5 to TRBJ1-1; a possible D gene is TRBD1 (5 bases). Trimming took 6 bases from V and 0 from J, leaving 11 bases between them. The CDR3 has 14 residues. Germline V gene data show CDR1 as MNHEY and CDR2 as SVGAGI.

This clonotype was picked up many times. This rearrangement joins TRBV6-2 or TRBV6-3 to TRBJ1-5; 9 nucleotides agree with TRBD1. CDR1 MNHEY and CDR2 SVGEGT come from the germline V gene. The CDR3 sequence is 14 residues long. V lost 5 bases to trimming and J lost 5 bases; unmatched junction nucleotides: 4. CDR3 bases: TGTGCCAGCAGTCGGGACAGGGAATATCAGCCCCAGCATTTT. Its protein is CASSRDREYQPQHF.

V usage is TRBV11-2 and J usage is TRBJ1-3; D is uncertain. CDR3 length: 19 residues. V was shortened by 1 base and J by 0 bases, with 19 bases between the two germline ends. Germline values: CDR1 SGHAT, CDR2 FQNNGV. The CDR3 region is CASSLGLRRRALSGNTIYF. CDR3 DNA sequence: TGTGCCAGCAGCTTAGGATTGCGGCGGAGGGCCCTCTCTGGAAACACCATATATTTT.

A few counts support this clonotype. This chain links TRBV28 with TRBJ2-7; the D gene could be TRBD1 or TRBD2 (10 bases each). The germline CDR1 and CDR2 sequences are MDHEN and SYDVKM. V lost 5 bases, J lost 3 bases, and 35 bases lay in between. The CDR3 covers 21 residues. The DNA for the CDR3 is TGTGCCAGCAGTGGTGACCGGGACAGGGGAAGGCTAGCGGGAGCTTACTACGAGCAGTACTTC. As protein: CASSGDRDRGRLAGAYYEQYF.

This clonotype has a count of ten or more. The rearrangement links TRBV7-9 to TRBJ1-4; 8 bases are shared with TRBD1. Per the germline V gene, CDR1 is SEHNR and CDR2 is FQNEAQ (reference sequence). This CDR3 has 14 residues. V gave up 5 bases and J gave up 10 bases; unmatched junction bases: 9. CDR3 region: CASSPRQGIGKLFF. The DNA for the CDR3 is TGTGCCAGCAGCCCAAGACAGGGGATTGGAAAACTGTTTTTT.

This clonotype was picked up a small number of times. V and J are TRBV3-1 and TRBJ1-4, with D hard to call. Germline V CDR1 and CDR2: LGHDT, YNNKEL (reference sequence). The CDR3 sequence is 17 residues long. Trimming cost V 2 bases and J 4 bases, with 17 bases left between them. The CDR3 region is CASSQLPAGDGNEKLFF. CDR3 in DNA: TGTGCCAGCAGCCAATTGCCGGCGGGTGATGGTAATGAAAAACTGTTTTTT.

This chain joins TRBV20-1 and TRBJ1-5; 7 nucleotides align to TRBD1. V shed 2 bases, J shed 2 bases, and the junction held 3 bases outside the gene matches. This CDR3 contains 14 residues. Germline V CDR1 and CDR2: DFQATT, SNEGSKA (reference sequence). CDR3 bases: TGCAGTGCTAGAAGGGGGCAGGGCAATCAGCCCCAGCATTTT. Translation: CSARRGQGNQPQHF.

This chain joins TRBV28 and TRBJ2-1; D may be TRBD1 (6 bases). The CDR3 is 13 amino acids. Germline assignment: CDR1 MDHEN and CDR2 SYDVKM. V lost 5 bases and J 7 bases, leaving 12 bases between the germline ends. In DNA form, the CDR3 reads TGTGCCAGCAGTCCCCAACAGGGAAATGAGCAGTTCTTC. This encodes CASSPQQGNEQFF.

The sample holds a few counts of this clonotype. This chain links TRBV24-1 with TRBJ1-4, with 7 bases aligning to TRBD1. CDR3 size: 13 residues. J gave up 3 bases and V 9 bases, and 3 bases lay outside the gene matches. Germline values: CDR1 KGHDR, CDR2 SFDVKD. The CDR3 loop is CATGTASNEKLFF. In DNA form, the CDR3 reads TGTGCCACCGGGACAGCGTCTAATGAAAAACTGTTTTTT.

This clonotype was detected only a few times. The V call is TRBV20-1, the J call TRBJ1-2, with 8 bases matching TRBD1. This CDR3 comprises 13 residues. The trim removed 4 bases at V and 5 bases at J, leaving 6 bases unmatched. The germline V gene has CDR1 DFQATT and CDR2 SNEGSKA (reference sequence). The CDR3 DNA follows: TGCAGTGCTACCGGACAGGGTGGATATGGCTACACCTTC. Protein product: CSATGQGGYGYTF.

This clonotype was found a few times. The chain links TRBV28 to TRBJ2-7; 12 nucleotides align to TRBD2. Germline CDR1 and CDR2: MDHEN and SYDVKM. The CDR3 length is 16 residues. V was clipped by 4 bases and J by 2 bases; unmatched bases: 6. The CDR3 DNA reads TGTGCCAGCAGTTCCCGTCGACTAGCGGGAGCCTACGAGCAGTACTTC. Protein: CASSSRRLAGAYEQYF.

This chain uses TRBV25-1 with TRBJ1-6; possible D gene TRBD1, 6 bases. The germline V gene encodes CDR1 MGHDK and CDR2 SYGVNS. This CDR3 is built from 15 residues. V lost 2 bases to trimming and J lost 7 bases, with 12 bases between them. This chain's CDR3 is CASSEQGISNSPLHF. The CDR3 DNA reads TGTGCCAGCAGTGAACAGGGGATATCGAATTCACCCCTCCACTTT.

The rearrangement uses TRBV4-3 and TRBJ2-7; no clear D gene. V dropped 0 bases and J dropped 3 bases, with 9 bases sitting between them. Germline V gene sequence: CDR1 LGHNA, CDR2 YSLEER. This CDR3 contains 14 residues. The CDR3 region is CASSQDDPIYEQYF. The CDR3 nucleotides read TGCGCCAGCAGCCAAGACGATCCCATCTACGAGCAGTACTTC.

Ten or more counts support this clonotype. The V call is TRBV20-1, the J call TRBJ2-7; 13 positions agree with TRBD2. The length of the CDR3 is 15 residues. The junction had 12 bases not matched to a gene; V was cut back by 4 bases and J by 9 bases. Germline V gene lookup returns CDR1 DFQATT and CDR2 SNEGSKA (reference sequence). CDR3 protein: CSATAAGTSGTGQYF. As DNA, the CDR3 is TGCAGTGCTACCGCGGCCGGGACTAGCGGGACAGGGCAGTACTTC.

This clonotype was counted many times. The chain recombines TRBV28 with TRBJ2-7, with 8 bases lining up with TRBD2. Trimming took 7 bases from V and 2 from J; bases not matched to a gene: 4. The germline V gene has CDR1 MDHEN and CDR2 SYDVKM. The CDR3 is 13 amino acids. CDR3 residues: CASTRGGTYEQYF. The CDR3 nucleotides read TGTGCCAGCACCCGGGGGGGCACCTACGAGCAGTACTTC. The full variable domain, in which reference TRBV28 and TRBJ2-7 provide the parts outside the CDR3, is DVKVTQSSRYLVKRTGEKVFLECVQDMDHENMFWYRQDPGLGLRLIYFSYDVKMKEKGDIPEGYSVSREKKERFSLILESASTNQTSMYLCASTRGGTYEQYFGPGTRLTVT.

This clonotype appeared a few times. The chain couples TRBV10-3 to TRBJ2-3; 10 bases map to TRBD2. Trimming took 6 bases from V and 5 from J; bases not matched to a gene: 8. The length of the CDR3 is 15 residues. Germline V CDR1 and CDR2: ENHRY, SYGVKD. In nucleotides, the CDR3 is TGTGCCATCAGGGGAAGCGGGAGGGCCGGAGATACGCAGTATTTT. Protein product: CAIRGSGRAGDTQYF.

This clonotype has only a few counts. The chain links TRBV7-6 to TRBJ2-3; D ambiguous. V shed 1 base and J shed 2 bases, with 16 bases lying between them. Germline V CDR1 and CDR2: SGHVS, FNYEAQ. This CDR3 comprises 17 residues. CDR3 amino acids: CASSLESLPGSTDTQYF. For the CDR3, the DNA is TGTGCCAGCAGCTTAGAATCCCTACCTGGATCCACAGATACGCAGTATTTT.

This clonotype was counted many times. V and J are TRBV29-1 and TRBJ2-7, with 9 nucleotides matching TRBD1. Germline V gene lookup returns CDR1 SQVTM and CDR2 ANQGSEA. This CDR3 comprises 14 residues. With 1 base clipped from V and 5 bases from J, the junction kept 6 bases outside the gene matches. The DNA for the CDR3 is TGCAGCGTTGAAGGCCGGGACAGGGTAAACGAGCAGTACTTC. Its protein product is CSVEGRDRVNEQYF.

V usage is TRBV7-2 and J usage is TRBJ2-6; D is possibly TRBD2 (5 bases). Per the germline V gene, CDR1 is SGHTA and CDR2 is FQGNSA. The V end was cut by 2 bases, the J end by 2 bases, with 10 bases between. The CDR3 sequence is 16 residues long. The CDR3 nucleotides are TGTGCCAGCAGCTTATCTTGGGGAGCTGGGGCCAACGTCCTGACTTTC. Encoded protein: CASSLSWGAGANVLTF.

The table lists this clonotype with a few counts. V is TRBV30 and J is TRBJ2-2; the D is unclear. CDR3 length: 15 amino acids. V was cut by 1 base and J by 6 bases, with 15 bases left in between. Germline CDR1 and CDR2: GTSNPN and SVGIG (reference sequence). The CDR3 nucleotides read TGTGCCTGGAGTGCCGCCTTACTAAGTGCCGGGGAGCTGTTTTTT. Amino acid sequence: CAWSAALLSAGELFF. Supplemented by reference TRBV30 and TRBJ2-2, the full variable domain reads SQTIHQWPATLVQPVGSPLSLECTVEGTSNPNLYWYRQAAGRGLQLLFYSVGIGQISSEVPQNLSASRPQDRQFILSSKKLLLSDSGFYLCAWSAALLSAGELFFGEGSRLTVL.

This clonotype was seen repeatedly, ten times or more. The gene calls are TRBV7-9 and TRBJ1-1; D is unresolved. Germline V lookup: CDR1 SEHNR, CDR2 FQNEAQ (reference sequence). The CDR3 loop spans 15 amino acids. V was shortened by 6 bases and J by 7 bases, with 21 bases between the two germline ends. CDR3 in amino acids: CASRVKRDSAVEAFF. The CDR3 DNA reads TGTGCCAGCAGGGTGAAGCGTGATTCCGCGGTTGAAGCTTTCTTT. Together with reference TRBV7-9 and TRBJ1-1, the CDR3 gives the full variable domain: DTGVSQNPRHKITKRGQNVTFRCDPISEHNRLYWYRQTLGQGPEFLTYFQNEAQLEKSRLLSDRFSAERPKGSFSTLEIQRTEQGDSAMYLCASRVKRDSAVEAFFGQGTRLTVV.

The gene calls are TRBV6-5 and TRBJ1-3; D is undetermined. Germline CDR1 reads MNHEY; CDR2 reads SVGAGI. Deletions cut 2 bases from V and 1 base from J, with 3 bases between. There are 13 residues in the CDR3. The CDR3 DNA reads as TGTGCCAGCAGTTACGAATCTGGAAACACCATATATTTT. It codes for CASSYESGNTIYF.

This clonotype was found many times. The chain joins TRBV7-2 to TRBJ2-1, with 9 bases that match TRBD1. Trimming took 5 bases from V and 5 from J; bases not matched to a gene: 7. CDR3 length: 15 amino acids. The germline V gene has CDR1 SGHTA and CDR2 FQGNSA. The CDR3 DNA follows: TGTGCCAGCAGCCGAGGGACAGGGTTCGACAATGAGCAGTTCTTC. Its translation is CASSRGTGFDNEQFF. Complete variable domain (other parts from reference TRBV7-2 and TRBJ2-1): GAGVSQSPSNKVTEKGKDVELRCDPISGHTALYWYRQSLGQGLEFLIYFQGNSAPDKSGLPSDRFSAERTGGSVSTLTIQRTQQEDSAVYLCASSRGTGFDNEQFFGPGTRLTVL.

The chain has TRBV24-1 and TRBJ2-1; D uncertain. Trimming left V 3 bases short and J 4 bases short, with 6 bases between. This CDR3 comprises 13 residues. Germline assignment: CDR1 KGHDR and CDR2 SFDVKD. CDR3 in amino acids: CATSDSLYNEQFF. CDR3 DNA: TGTGCCACCAGTGATAGCCTATACAATGAGCAGTTCTTC.

V and J are TRBV12-3 or TRBV12-4 and TRBJ2-5; D possibly corresponds to TRBD1 (6 bases). Trimming shortened V by 1 base and J by 4 bases, and 10 bases separated the two germline ends. The CDR3 is 14 residues long. The CDR3 nucleotides read TGTGCCAGCAGTTTAGGAGGGGGTACAGAGACCCAGTACTTC. The encoded protein is CASSLGGGTETQYF.

This chain connects TRBV5-1 to TRBJ2-5; D possibly uses TRBD1 or TRBD2 (5 bases each). The CDR3 extends over 15 amino acids. V shed 8 bases and J shed 4 bases, with 21 bases lying between them. The germline CDR1 and CDR2 sequences are SGHRS and YFSETQ. As DNA, the CDR3 is TGCGCCAGTATCCCCGGGACGACCAATATAGAGACCCAGTACTTC. It translates to CASIPGTTNIETQYF.

The rearrangement links TRBV29-1 to TRBJ1-5; 8 bases are a match to TRBD1. The germline V gene has CDR1 SQVTM and CDR2 ANQGSEA. V was clipped by 5 bases and J by 9 bases; unmatched bases: 9. The CDR3 has 13 residues. The CDR3 spells CSVQGQAGRPQHF. The CDR3 nucleotides are TGCAGCGTTCAGGGACAGGCCGGGCGGCCCCAGCATTTT.

V gene TRBV28 combines with J gene TRBJ1-2; 7 bases align to TRBD1. This CDR3 spans 14 amino acids. Germline CDR1 reads MDHEN; CDR2 reads SYDVKM. The V gene end was trimmed by 6 bases and the J gene end by 5 bases; junction bases not matched to a gene: 9. The CDR3 DNA reads as TGTGCCAGCAGACGCCCACAGGGGAGGTATGGCTACACCTTC. This codes for CASRRPQGRYGYTF.

This clonotype was seen more than once but under ten times. The CDR3: CASRYRGQPQHF. DNA for the CDR3: TGTGCCAGCAGGTACAGGGGACAGCCCCAGCATTTT. The genes are TRBV2 and TRBJ1-5, with 7 bases aligning to TRBD1. V was pared by 6 bases and J by 7 bases, with 3 bases of the junction left unmatched. Germline lookup yields CDR1 SNHLY and CDR2 FYNNEI. The CDR3 runs 12 residues.